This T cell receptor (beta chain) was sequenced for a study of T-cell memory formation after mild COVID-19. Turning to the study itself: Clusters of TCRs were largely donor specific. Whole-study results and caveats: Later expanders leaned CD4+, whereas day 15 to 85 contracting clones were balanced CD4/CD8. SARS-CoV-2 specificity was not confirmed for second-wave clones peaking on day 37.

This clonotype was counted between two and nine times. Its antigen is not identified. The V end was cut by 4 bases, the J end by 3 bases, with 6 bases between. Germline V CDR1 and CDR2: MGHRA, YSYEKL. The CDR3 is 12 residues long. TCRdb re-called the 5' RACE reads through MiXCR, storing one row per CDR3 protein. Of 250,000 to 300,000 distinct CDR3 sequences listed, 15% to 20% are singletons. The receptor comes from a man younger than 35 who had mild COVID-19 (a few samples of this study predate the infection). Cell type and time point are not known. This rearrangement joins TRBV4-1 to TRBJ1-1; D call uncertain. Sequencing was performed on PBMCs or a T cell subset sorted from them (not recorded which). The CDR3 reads CASSLGYTEAFF. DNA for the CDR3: TGCGCCAGCAGCCTGGGGTACACTGAAGCTTTCTTT.